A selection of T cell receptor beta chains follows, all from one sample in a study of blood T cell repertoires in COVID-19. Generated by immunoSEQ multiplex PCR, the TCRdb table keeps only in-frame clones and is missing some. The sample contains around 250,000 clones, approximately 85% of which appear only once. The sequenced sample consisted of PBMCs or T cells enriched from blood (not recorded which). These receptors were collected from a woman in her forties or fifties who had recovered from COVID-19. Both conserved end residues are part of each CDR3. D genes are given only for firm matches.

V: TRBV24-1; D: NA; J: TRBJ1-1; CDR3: CATSDSKQGNTEAFF; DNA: TGTGCCACCAGTGATTCCAAACAGGGGAACACTGAAGCTTTCTTT
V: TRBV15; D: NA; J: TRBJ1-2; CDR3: CATSRGEDYGYTF; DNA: TGTGCCACCAGCAGAGGGGAGGACTATGGCTACACCTTC
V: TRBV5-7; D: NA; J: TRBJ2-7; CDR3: CASILRRAFSYEQYF; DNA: TGTGCCAGCATCCTTAGGAGGGCCTTCTCCTACGAGCAGTACTTC
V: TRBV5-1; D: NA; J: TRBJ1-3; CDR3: CASSVTSSGNTIYF; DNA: TGCGCCAGCAGCGTTACATCCTCTGGAAACACCATATATTTT
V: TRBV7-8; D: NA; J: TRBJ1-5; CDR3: CASSLALGVSQPQHF; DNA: TGTGCCAGCAGCTTAGCGTTAGGGGTCAGTCAGCCCCAGCATTTT
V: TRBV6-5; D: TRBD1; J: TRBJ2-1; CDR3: CASSYQVARGQNEQFF; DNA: TGTGCCAGCAGTTACCAAGTCGCCAGGGGGCAGAATGAGCAGTTCTTC
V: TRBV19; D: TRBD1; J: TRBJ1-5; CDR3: CASSGGTGGQPQHF; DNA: TGTGCCAGTAGTGGCGGGACAGGGGGACAGCCCCAGCATTTT
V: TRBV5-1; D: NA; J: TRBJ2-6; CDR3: CASSNTGLRSGANVLTF; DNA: TGCGCCAGCAGCAATACAGGTTTGCGGTCTGGGGCCAACGTCCTGACTTTC
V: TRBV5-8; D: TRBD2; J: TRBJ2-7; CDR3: CASSYRLAGTTYEQYF; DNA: TGTGCCAGCAGTTATCGACTAGCGGGGACCACCTACGAGCAGTACTTC
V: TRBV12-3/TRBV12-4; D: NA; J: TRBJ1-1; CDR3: CASSLQGNTEAFF; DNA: TGTGCCAGCAGTTTACAGGGGAACACTGAAGCTTTCTTT
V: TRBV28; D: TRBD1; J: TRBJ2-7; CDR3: CASSSLTGGGYEQYF; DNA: TGTGCCAGCAGTTCATTGACAGGGGGCGGGTACGAGCAGTACTTC
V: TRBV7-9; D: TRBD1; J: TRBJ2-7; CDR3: CASSPPGTEEQYF; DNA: TGTGCCAGCAGCCCCCCCGGGACAGAAGAGCAGTACTTC
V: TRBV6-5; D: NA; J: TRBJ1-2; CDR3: CASSYSANYGYTF; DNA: TGTGCCAGCAGTTACTCGGCAAACTATGGCTACACCTTC
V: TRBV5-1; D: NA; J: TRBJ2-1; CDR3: CASRQTNNEQFF; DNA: TGCGCCAGCAGACAGACAAACAATGAGCAGTTCTTC
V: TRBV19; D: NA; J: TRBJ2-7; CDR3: CASSISGPVTGIGYEQYF; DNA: TGTGCCAGTAGTATATCCGGTCCGGTTACGGGAATAGGATACGAGCAGTACTTC
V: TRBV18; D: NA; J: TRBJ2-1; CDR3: CASSPLRTYNEQFF; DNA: TGTGCCAGCTCACCACTCAGGACCTACAATGAGCAGTTCTTC
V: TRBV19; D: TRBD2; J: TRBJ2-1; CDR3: CASSTRTSGTRYNEQFF; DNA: TGTGCCAGTAGTACCCGGACTAGCGGGACAAGGTACAATGAGCAGTTCTTC
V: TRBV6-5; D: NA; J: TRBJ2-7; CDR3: CASSYTPQEGLEQYF; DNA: TGTGCCAGCAGTTACACACCTCAGGAGGGGCTCGAGCAGTACTTC
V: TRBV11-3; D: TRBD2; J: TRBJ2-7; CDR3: CASSSNSGGSEQYF; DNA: TGTGCCAGCAGTTCTAACAGCGGCGGGAGCGAGCAGTACTTC
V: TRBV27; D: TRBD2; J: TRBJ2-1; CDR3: CASSPLAGGLVGVQFF; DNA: TGTGCCAGCAGTCCTCTAGCGGGAGGGCTAGTTGGGGTGCAGTTCTTC
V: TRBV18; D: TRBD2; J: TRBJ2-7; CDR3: CASSPGLAGGLYEQYF; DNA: TGTGCCAGCTCACCGGGACTAGCGGGAGGCCTCTACGAGCAGTACTTC
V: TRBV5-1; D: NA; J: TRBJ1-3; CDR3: CASSLGHGGGNTIYF; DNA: TGCGCCAGCAGCTTGGGTCATGGAGGGGGAAACACCATATATTTT